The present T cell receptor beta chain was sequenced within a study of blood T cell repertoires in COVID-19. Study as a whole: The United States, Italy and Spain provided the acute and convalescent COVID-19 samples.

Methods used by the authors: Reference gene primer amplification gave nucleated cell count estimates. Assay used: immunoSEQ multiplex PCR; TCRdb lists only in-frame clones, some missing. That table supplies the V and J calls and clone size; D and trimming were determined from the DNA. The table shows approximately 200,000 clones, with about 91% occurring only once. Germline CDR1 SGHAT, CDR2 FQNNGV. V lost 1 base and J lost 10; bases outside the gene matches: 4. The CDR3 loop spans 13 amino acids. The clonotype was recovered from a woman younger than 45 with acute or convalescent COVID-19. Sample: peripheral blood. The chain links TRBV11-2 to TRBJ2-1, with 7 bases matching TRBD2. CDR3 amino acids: CASSLATGGEQFF. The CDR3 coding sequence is TGTGCCAGCAGCTTAGCGACCGGGGGGGAGCAGTTCTTC.